This T cell receptor (beta chain) was recorded in a study of cytomegalovirus exposure and HLA in healthy donors (dated by TCRdb to about 2017). Background for the entire study: According to an earlier analysis of 450 to 650 of the donors, about 180 million T cells yielded 90 million to 130 million unique TCR beta sequences and 276 Gb of sequence data. An early release that covered 500 to 800 HLA-typed donors contained approximately 300 gigabases of sequencing data and tens of millions of unique TCR sequences. The genetic ancestry cluster associated with self-reported Caucasian donors included roughly 84% of the approximately 430 genotyped donors. The study aimed to test whether signatures of past pathogen exposure could be identified by cataloging public T cell receptors. The study profiled the T cell repertoires of 500 to 800 subjects by immunosequencing and related them to cytomegalovirus serostatus. A separate validation cohort of more than 100 different subjects was used in addition to the 666-subject first cohort. To predict cytomegalovirus infection status, the study combined high-throughput TCR immunosequencing, statistical association of individual TCRs with disease status, and machine learning. A later analysis re-examined previously published TCR beta repertoires from 500 to 700 donors and added high-resolution HLA genotyping to investigate patterns of TCR occurrence. In the later analysis, no new phenotypic data were used to find candidate immune exposures; instead, reliance was placed on TCR beta sequences and their occurrence across donors. To decide whether each TCR beta V gene segment behaved as functional or pseudogenic, an earlier analysis of approximately 590 of the donors relied on high-throughput TCR beta sequencing. Donor age, sex, ethnicity and CMV serostatus were compiled together with the repertoire data. Genome-wide SNP genotypes for about 65% of the 666 donors were used in a later genetic analysis, which treated that subset as a discovery cohort. Every repertoire in the discovery cohort had been generated on one and the same sequencing platform. Class I and class II HLA loci were covered by the typing at four-digit resolution. Typing coverage differed by locus: A, B, C, DRB1 and DQB1 were typed in about 620-640 donors, DQA1 in about 500, DPA1 in over 600, and DPB1 in 450 to 490. A handful of DR-DQ haplotypes were handled as single units for association and clustering because linkage in the cohort was strong. Across about 370 genotyped donors of the cohort, an average of about 240,000 unique TCR beta nucleotide sequences per donor were sequenced, and approximately 17% of those sequences were non-productive.

The CDR1 and CDR2 encoded by the germline V gene are SGHRS and YFSETQ. V gives up 5 bases and J gives up 8 bases, and the segment between their germline ends measures 16 bases. The CDR3 runs 13 amino acids, cysteine and phenylalanine included. The DNA shown is the 39-base CDR3, in frame from base 1. Regarding this clone: The antigen it binds to is not known. Qualities for individual bases were not recorded, and no much larger clone is one base off.

Library prep was done by the immunoSEQ multiplex PCR assay. A mixture of 60 forward primers for TCR Vbeta segments and 13 reverse primers for TCR Jbeta segments was used in the multiplex PCR. A multiplex PCR assay on genomic DNA amplified the CDR3 region of rearranged TCR beta genes. On the Illumina HiSeq System, the amplified TCR beta libraries were sequenced as 87-base-pair reads. Per the source publication's procedure: In a later analysis, tens of millions of unique TCR beta chains were counted across the 500 to 700 repertoires, and about 9.9 million of these chains were shared by at least two donors. A nearest-neighbor algorithm error-corrected the raw reads and collapsed the reads into unique sequences, merging closely related sequences to remove PCR and sequencing errors. To assign V, D and J gene segments, CDR3 sequences were aligned to IMGT reference sequences. For a sequence to be retained, at least a six-nucleotide match to both a V gene segment and a J gene segment was required. A rearrangement was called productive if the CDR3 had no stop codons and remained in frame with V and J, and every other rearrangement was called non-productive. Following IMGT convention, CDR3 was defined as the stretch from the second conserved V-encoded cysteine up to the conserved J-encoded phenylalanine. The earlier analysis of some 580 of the donors excluded any sequence lacking an unambiguous match to a single V gene segment. An earlier analysis of several hundred of the donors called V segments functional above 56.7% productive rearrangements and segregating when the between-donor standard deviation exceeded 5%. A statistical classification framework was built to diagnose cytomegalovirus status from the catalog of TCR beta chain sequences. In a later analysis, V and J genes were assigned by comparing TCR nucleotide sequences against IMGT/GENE-DB human TR gene sequences. Using the TCRdist pipeline, a later analysis assigned CDR3 sequences along with most-parsimonious VDJ recombination scenarios. In a later analysis, every TCR beta chain was defined by the combination of its CDR3 amino acid sequence and its V-gene family, and reads without a unique V-gene family were dropped. A later analysis removed roughly 590 highly shared, low-generation-probability nucleotide sequences to deal with suspected cross-contamination and a sequencing artifact. In a later analysis, a clonal expansion index was calculated for each public chain from normalized within-repertoire ranks of inferred template counts. In a later analysis, generation probabilities were computed with a VDJ recombination model fitted to out-of-frame rearrangements, and the resulting probabilities were checked against IGoR. In a later analysis, TCR-TCR, TCR-HLA and TCR-CMV co-occurrence was scored with hypergeometric tests, and a repertoire-size bias correction was applied to TCR pairs. In a later analysis, false discovery rates were estimated by permuting HLA or CMV assignments 20 times. In a later analysis, co-occurring TCRs were grouped using DBSCAN, and TCRdist sequence similarity was added for clustering within HLA-allele-positive subsets. For co-occurrence clustering, repertoires with fewer than 30,000 or more than 120,000 public chains were excluded, along with 5 or 6 repertoires with anomalous nucleotide sharing. TCRdb's version of the immuneACCESS table is confined to in-frame rearrangements and falls short of the full clone set. An unresolved V gene accounts for under half of the shortfall where checked; the remainder is of unknown origin. D and trimming come from the DNA, and the V and J calls and clone size come from that table. In all, the sample holds around 110,000 clones, and roughly 82% of those were seen once. The ten top clones hold 5% to 7% of the sample.

Here is what the overall study found, with its caveats: When HLA alleles, especially DR and DQ, strongly co-occurred, attributing TCR associations to individual alleles was difficult. The authors suggested that the approach could potentially be extended to other disease states and immunological phenotypes. A later analysis reported that several top co-occurrence clusters appeared linked to parvovirus B19, influenza, CMV and Epstein-Barr virus. An earlier analysis of around 500 of the donors showed that most TCR beta V segments appeared in productive rearrangements either about 87% or about 30% of the time, which broadly matched IMGT annotations. A cluster of highly shared sequence variants was judged likely to represent a technical artifact of the sequencing pipeline. A later analysis found that most CMV-associated TCR beta chains appeared HLA-restricted, with HLA associations seemingly driven largely by CMV exposure. Correlated functional status among segregating V segments might reflect linkage disequilibrium, but an unknown experimental factor could not be ruled out. In a later genetic analysis, fewer N-insertions in productive TCRs were reported among donors in an Asian-associated ancestry cluster than the approximately 710-donor mean. Sequencing depth was assumed to be roughly uniform across donors in the presence/absence analyses, though that assumption may not hold. In a later analysis, HLA-associated TCR beta chains were found to be more clonally expanded and to have lower generation probabilities than equally common non-associated chains. A further reported finding was that TCR beta sequences accurately predicted the HLA-A and HLA-B alleles for most subjects in the first cohort. A later analysis found that TCR association rates varied across HLA loci, with DRB1 alleles showing the most associated TCRs and HLA-C alleles the fewest. HLA typing was unavailable for some donors at each locus, so association tests used only the typed subset. In vitro tests confirmed that a few of the cytomegalovirus-associated TCR beta chains recognize cytomegalovirus antigens. In the study, some 160 TCR beta chains were listed as associated with cytomegalovirus. The classifier was reported to diagnose cytomegalovirus status with high specificity and sensitivity in both the original and validation cohorts. Some IMGT-functional V segments, including TRBV6-2 and TRBV6-3, could not be told apart with the 87-base-pair reads, so those segments were excluded. This cohort had only TCR beta chains sequenced, and the lack of alpha or paired-chain data limited which features could be detected. V-gene and J-gene trimming of TCR beta chains was associated with a missense DCLRE1C variant in a later genetic analysis, and the association was replicated in an independent cohort. The earlier analysis of 587 of the donors excluded around 17 rarely observed V segments, including chromosome 9 orphons, because counts were too low. In a later analysis, about 17,000 TCR beta sequences were associated with specific HLA alleles at a false discovery rate of 0.05. Most TCR sequences were observed very rarely across donors, whereas some public TCRs were present in many individuals. For the cohort, immune exposure information was limited to CMV serostatus.

In total, over 600 healthy bone marrow donors made up the cohort. All cohort members were sampled while nominally healthy, although unrecorded immune exposures were likely present. The donor was CMV seropositive and was included in the group of approximately 300 seropositive cohort members. Each donor provided a peripheral blood sample, and peripheral blood mononuclear cells were used for TCR beta sequencing. Genomic DNA extraction from the blood cell samples was performed with the Qiagen DNeasy Blood Extraction Kit. The clonotype was recovered from a woman aged 45 to 65 in good health and CMV-seropositive. The specimen sequenced was PBMCs. The sequence is built from TRBV5-1 and TRBJ1-2, with an unclear D gene assignment. The nucleotide sequence reads as follows: TGCGCCAGCAGGATGACGGGAGATCCCGGCTACACCTTC. The translation is CASRMTGDPGYTF.